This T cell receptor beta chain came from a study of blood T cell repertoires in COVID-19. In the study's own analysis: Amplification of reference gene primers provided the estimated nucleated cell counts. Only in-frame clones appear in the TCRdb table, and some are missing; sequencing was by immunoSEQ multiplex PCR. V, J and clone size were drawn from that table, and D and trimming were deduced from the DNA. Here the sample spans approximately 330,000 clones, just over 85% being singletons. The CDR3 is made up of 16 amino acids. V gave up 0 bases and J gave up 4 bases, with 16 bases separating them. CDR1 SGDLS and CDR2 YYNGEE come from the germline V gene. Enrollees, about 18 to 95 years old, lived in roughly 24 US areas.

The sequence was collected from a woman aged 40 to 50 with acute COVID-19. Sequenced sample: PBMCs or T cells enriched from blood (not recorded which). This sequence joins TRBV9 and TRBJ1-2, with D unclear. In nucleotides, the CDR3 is TGTGCCAGCAGCGTAGGATCCCGGGATTCCCCCTATGGCTACACCTTC. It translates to CASSVGSRDSPYGYTF.